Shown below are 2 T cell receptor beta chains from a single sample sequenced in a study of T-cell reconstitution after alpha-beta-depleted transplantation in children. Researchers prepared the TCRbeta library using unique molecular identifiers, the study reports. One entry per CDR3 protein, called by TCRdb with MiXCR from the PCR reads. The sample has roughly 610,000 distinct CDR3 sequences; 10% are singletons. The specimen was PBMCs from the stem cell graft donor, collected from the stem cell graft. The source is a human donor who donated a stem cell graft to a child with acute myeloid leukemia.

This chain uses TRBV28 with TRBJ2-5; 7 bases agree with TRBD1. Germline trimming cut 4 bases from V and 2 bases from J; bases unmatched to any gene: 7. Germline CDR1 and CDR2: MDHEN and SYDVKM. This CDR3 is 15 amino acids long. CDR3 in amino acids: CASSSTRQGQETQYF. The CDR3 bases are TGTGCCAGCAGTTCCACGCGACAGGGTCAAGAGACCCAGTACTTC.

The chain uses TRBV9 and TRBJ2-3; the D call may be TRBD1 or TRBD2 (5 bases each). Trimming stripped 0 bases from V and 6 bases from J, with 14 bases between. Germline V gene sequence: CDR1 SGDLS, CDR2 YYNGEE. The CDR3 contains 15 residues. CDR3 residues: CASSVGDHILDTQYF. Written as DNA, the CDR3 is TGTGCCAGCAGCGTAGGGGACCACATTCTGGATACGCAGTATTTT.